The source of this T cell receptor (beta chain) is a study of cytomegalovirus exposure and HLA in healthy donors. The PCR ran on 60 Vbeta and 13 Jbeta primers. Data came from immunoSEQ multiplex PCR; TCRdb stores just in-frame clones and leaves some out. This sample has about 180,000 clones, with 76% found just once. The CDR3 is made up of 15 amino acids. Germline loops: CDR1 MNHNY, CDR2 SVGAGI (reference sequence). The V gene lost 4 bases and the J gene lost 5 bases, with 12 bases spanning the gap. This receptor was taken from a woman aged 25 to 39 in good health and CMV-seropositive. The sample taken for sequencing was PBMCs. This chain links TRBV6-6 with TRBJ1-6; D gene ambiguous. The CDR3 nucleotides read TGTGCCAGCAGTTTCCCTGGGAGGGATAATTCACCCCTCCACTTT. Translated: CASSFPGRDNSPLHF.